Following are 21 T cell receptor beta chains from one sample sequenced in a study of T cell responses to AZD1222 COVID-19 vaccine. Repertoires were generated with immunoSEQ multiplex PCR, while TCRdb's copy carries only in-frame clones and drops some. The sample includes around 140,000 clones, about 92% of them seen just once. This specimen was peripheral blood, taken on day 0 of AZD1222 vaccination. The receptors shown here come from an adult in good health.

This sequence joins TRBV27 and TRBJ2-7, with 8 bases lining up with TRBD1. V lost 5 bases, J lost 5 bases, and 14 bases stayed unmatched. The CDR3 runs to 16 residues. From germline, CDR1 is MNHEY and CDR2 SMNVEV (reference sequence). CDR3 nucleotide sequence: TGTGCCAGCAGTCACCGGCAGGGGGCTCTTAAGCACGAGCAGTACTTC. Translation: CASSHRQGALKHEQYF.

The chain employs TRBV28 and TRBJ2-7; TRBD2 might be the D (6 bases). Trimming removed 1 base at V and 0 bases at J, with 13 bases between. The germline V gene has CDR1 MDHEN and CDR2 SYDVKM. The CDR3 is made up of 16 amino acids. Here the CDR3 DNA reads TGTGCCAGCAGTTTATACGCGGGGAGGAGCTCCTACGAGCAGTACTTC. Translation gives CASSLYAGRSSYEQYF.

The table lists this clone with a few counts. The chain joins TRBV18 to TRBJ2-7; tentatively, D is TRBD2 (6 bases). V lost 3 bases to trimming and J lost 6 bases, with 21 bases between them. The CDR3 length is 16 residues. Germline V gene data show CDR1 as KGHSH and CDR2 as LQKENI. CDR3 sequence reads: CASSPLSGTAMIEQYF. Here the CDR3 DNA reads TGTGCCAGCTCACCCCTTTCCGGGACTGCCATGATCGAGCAGTACTTC.

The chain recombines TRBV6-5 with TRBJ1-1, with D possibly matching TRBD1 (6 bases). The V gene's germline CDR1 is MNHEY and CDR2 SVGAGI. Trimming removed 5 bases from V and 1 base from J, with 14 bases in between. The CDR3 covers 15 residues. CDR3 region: CASSHHGTRNTEAFF. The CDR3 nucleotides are TGTGCCAGCAGTCACCACGGGACACGGAACACTGAAGCTTTCTTT.

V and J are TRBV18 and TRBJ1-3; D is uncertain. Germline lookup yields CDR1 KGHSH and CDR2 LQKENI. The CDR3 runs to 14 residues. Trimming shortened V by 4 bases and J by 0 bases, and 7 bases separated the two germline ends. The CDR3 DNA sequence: TGTGCCAGCTCACTGATTAGCTCTGGAAACACCATATATTTT. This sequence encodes CASSLISSGNTIYF.

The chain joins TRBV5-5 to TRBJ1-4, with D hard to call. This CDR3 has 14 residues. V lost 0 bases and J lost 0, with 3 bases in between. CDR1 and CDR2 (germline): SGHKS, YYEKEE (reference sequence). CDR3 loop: CASSLAPTNEKLFF. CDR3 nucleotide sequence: TGTGCCAGCAGCTTGGCGCCAACTAATGAAAAACTGTTTTTT.

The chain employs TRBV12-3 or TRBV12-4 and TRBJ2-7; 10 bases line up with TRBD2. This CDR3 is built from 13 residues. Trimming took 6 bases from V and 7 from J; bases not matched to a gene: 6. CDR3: CASSQGLATEQYF. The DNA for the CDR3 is TGTGCCAGCAGCCAGGGACTAGCGACGGAGCAGTACTTC.

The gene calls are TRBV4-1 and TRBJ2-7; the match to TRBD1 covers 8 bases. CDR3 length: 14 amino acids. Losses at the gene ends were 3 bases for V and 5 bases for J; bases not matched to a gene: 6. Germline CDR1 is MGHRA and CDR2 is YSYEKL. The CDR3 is CASSHRDRGDEQYF. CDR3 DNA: TGCGCCAGCAGCCACCGAGACAGGGGCGACGAGCAGTACTTC.

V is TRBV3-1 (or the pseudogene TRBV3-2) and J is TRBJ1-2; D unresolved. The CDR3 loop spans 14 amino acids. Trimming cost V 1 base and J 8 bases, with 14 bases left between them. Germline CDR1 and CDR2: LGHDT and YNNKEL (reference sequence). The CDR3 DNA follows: TGTGCCAGCAGCCAAGTTGGCGACTATTACGGCTACACCTTC. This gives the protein CASSQVGDYYGYTF.

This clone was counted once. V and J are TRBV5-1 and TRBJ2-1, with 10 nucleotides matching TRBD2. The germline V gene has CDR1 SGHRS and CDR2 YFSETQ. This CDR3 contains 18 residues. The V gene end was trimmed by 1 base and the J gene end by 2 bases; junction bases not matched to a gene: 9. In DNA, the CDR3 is TGCGCCAGCAGCTTGAACTTAGCGGGGGGTCTCCCCTACAATGAGCAGTTCTTC. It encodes CASSLNLAGGLPYNEQFF.

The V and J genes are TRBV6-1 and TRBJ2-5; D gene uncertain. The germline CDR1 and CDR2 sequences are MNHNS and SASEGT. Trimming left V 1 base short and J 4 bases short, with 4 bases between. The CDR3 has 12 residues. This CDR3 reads CASSEVAETQYF. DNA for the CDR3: TGTGCCAGCAGTGAAGTTGCAGAGACCCAGTACTTC.

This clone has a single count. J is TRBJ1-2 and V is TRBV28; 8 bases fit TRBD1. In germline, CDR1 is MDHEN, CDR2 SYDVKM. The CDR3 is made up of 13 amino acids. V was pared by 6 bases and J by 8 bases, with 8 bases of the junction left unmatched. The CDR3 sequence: CASRLDRVRGYTF. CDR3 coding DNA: TGTGCCAGCAGACTGGACAGGGTGAGAGGCTACACCTTC.

The CDR3 region is CASSPGVEQPQHF. CDR3 DNA: TGTGCCAGCTCGCCGGGGGTGGAACAGCCCCAGCATTTT. The rearrangement joins TRBV18 to TRBJ1-5; perhaps TRBD1 as D (5 bases). The CDR3 sequence is 13 residues long. The V and J ends lost 6 bases and 7 bases respectively, with 13 bases between them. Germline loops: CDR1 KGHSH, CDR2 LQKENI.

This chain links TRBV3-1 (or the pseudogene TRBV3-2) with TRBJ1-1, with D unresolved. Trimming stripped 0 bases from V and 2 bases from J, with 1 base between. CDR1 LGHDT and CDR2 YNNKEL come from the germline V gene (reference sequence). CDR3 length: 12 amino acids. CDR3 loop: CASSQENTEAFF. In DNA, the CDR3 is TGTGCCAGCAGCCAAGAAAACACTGAAGCTTTCTTT.

The CDR3, as DNA: TGTGCCAGCAGCCACCCTGTGTCGTCTGTGAACACTGAAGCTTTCTTT. Protein sequence: CASSHPVSSVNTEAFF. The chain couples TRBV7-9 to TRBJ1-1; D remains unclear. CDR3 size: 16 residues. With 5 bases removed from V and 0 bases from J, the gap between germline ends came to 16 bases. Germline CDR1 reads SEHNR; CDR2 reads FQNEAQ (reference sequence). Variable domain in full (rest from reference TRBV7-9 and TRBJ1-1): DTGVSQNPRHKITKRGQNVTFRCDPISEHNRLYWYRQTLGQGPEFLTYFQNEAQLEKSRLLSDRFSAERPKGSFSTLEIQRTEQGDSAMYLCASSHPVSSVNTEAFFGQGTRLTVV.

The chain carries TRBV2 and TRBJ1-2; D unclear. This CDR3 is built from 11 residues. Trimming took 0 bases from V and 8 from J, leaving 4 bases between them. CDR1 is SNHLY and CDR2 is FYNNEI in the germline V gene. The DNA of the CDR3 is TGTGCCAGCAGTGAAGCTGGAGGCTACACCTTC. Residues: CASSEAGGYTF. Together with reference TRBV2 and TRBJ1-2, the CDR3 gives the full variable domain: EPEVTQTPSHQVTQMGQEVILRCVPISNHLYFYWYRQILGQKVEFLVSFYNNEISEKSEIFDDQFSVERPDGSNFTLKIRSTKLEDSAMYFCASSEAGGYTFGSGTRLTVV.

CDR3 sequence: CAIGDRGGNTIYF. The CDR3 DNA follows: TGTGCCATTGGGGACAGAGGTGGAAACACCATATATTTT. The chain combines TRBV10-3 with TRBJ1-3; TRBD1 matches at 7 bases. J was trimmed by 3 bases and V by 9 bases; bases with no gene match: 5. This CDR3 comprises 13 residues. Germline V gene sequence: CDR1 ENHRY, CDR2 SYGVKD.

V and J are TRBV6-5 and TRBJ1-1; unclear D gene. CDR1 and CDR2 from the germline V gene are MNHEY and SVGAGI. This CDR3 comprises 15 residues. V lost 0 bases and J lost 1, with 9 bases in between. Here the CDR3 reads CASSYSPARNTEAFF. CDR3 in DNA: TGTGCCAGCAGTTACTCTCCGGCGCGGAACACTGAAGCTTTCTTT.

The CDR3 sequence: CASSQEGSSEAFF. As DNA, the CDR3 is TGCGCCAGCAGCCAAGAAGGGAGCTCTGAAGCTTTCTTT. This rearrangement joins TRBV4-1 to TRBJ1-1; D unresolved. CDR3 length equals 13 residues. The ends were cut back, 0 bases at V and 6 bases at J, with 8 bases in the middle. The germline gives CDR1 MGHRA, CDR2 YSYEKL.

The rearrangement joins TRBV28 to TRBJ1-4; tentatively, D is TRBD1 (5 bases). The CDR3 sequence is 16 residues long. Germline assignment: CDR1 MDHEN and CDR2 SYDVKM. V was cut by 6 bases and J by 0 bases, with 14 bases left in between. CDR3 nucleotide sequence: TGTGCCAGCAGCCCTTTCGGGGGTCCAACTAATGAAAAACTGTTTTTT. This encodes CASSPFGGPTNEKLFF.

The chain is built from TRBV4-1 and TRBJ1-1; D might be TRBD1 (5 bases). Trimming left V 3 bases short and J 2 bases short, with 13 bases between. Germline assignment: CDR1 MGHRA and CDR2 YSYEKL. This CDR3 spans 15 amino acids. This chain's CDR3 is CASSHDRRGNTEAFF. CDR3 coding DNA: TGCGCCAGCAGCCACGACAGACGTGGTAACACTGAAGCTTTCTTT.